This T cell receptor (beta chain) came from a study of Graves' ophthalmopathy and Graves' hyperthyroidism. For the study at large: Before any treatment, peripheral blood was taken at the initial diagnosis.

Scientists amplified the TCR beta CDR3 regions from RNA transcripts. HTBI primers primed a first-round RT-PCR, and a second-round multiplex PCR followed. Each CDR3 protein gets one entry after TCRdb re-called the multiplex PCR reads with MiXCR. The sample lists 170,000 or so distinct CDR3 sequences, over 35% occurring once. This clonotype was observed a few times. Germline V gene lookup returns CDR1 KGHSH and CDR2 LQKENI. V lost 3 bases, J lost 0 bases, and 20 bases lay in between. This CDR3 region has 18 residues. Clinical symptoms and serum thyroxine were used for diagnosis; TRAb, thyroid ultrasound and orbital computed tomography were also relied on.

The chain recombines TRBV18 with TRBJ1-1, with D unresolved. Sequencing was carried out using peripheral blood. The TCR sequence derives from a woman between 40 and 50 years old with Graves' ophthalmopathy. The CDR3 DNA is TGTGCCAGCTCACCCGAGTTTCATGTAAAAACGATGAACACTGAAGCTTTCTTT. Translating it yields CASSPEFHVKTMNTEAFF. Together with reference TRBV18 and TRBJ1-1, the CDR3 gives the full variable domain: NAGVMQNPRHLVRRRGQEARLRCSPMKGHSHVYWYRQLPEEGLKFMVYLQKENIIDESGMPKERFSAEFPKEGPSILRIQQVVRGDSAAYFCASSPEFHVKTMNTEAFFGQGTRLTVV.